Listed below are T cell receptor beta chains from one sample, sequenced in a study of cytomegalovirus exposure and HLA in healthy donors. The repertoire was sequenced with immunoSEQ multiplex PCR; TCRdb's copy has only in-frame clones and lacks some. The data contain under 300,000 clones, around 65% of them singletons. Sequencing was performed on PBMCs. Receptor source: a female donor in good health and CMV-seronegative. Each CDR3 is given with its conserved first and last residue. A D gene is named only where the DNA matches it firmly. Part of the rows lack a size; the others show once, few, many or a class for expanded clones.

j_call | v_call | clone_size | d_call | cdr3_nt | cdr3_aa
TRBJ2-2 | TRBV5-1 | NA | NA | TGCGCCAGCAGCTTGTCGGGGACCGGGGAGCTGTTTTTT | CASSLSGTGELFF
TRBJ2-5 | TRBV10-3 | NA | NA | TGTGCCATCAGTGAGTCTTGGGCAGTTCAAGAGACCCAGTACTTC | CAISESWAVQETQYF
TRBJ1-5 | TRBV6-1 | NA | NA | TGTGCCAGCAGTGATGAGGCCAGAGATCAGCCCCAGCATTTT | CASSDEARDQPQHF
TRBJ1-1 | TRBV5-3 | NA | NA | TGTGCCAGAAGCTCCCCGGGGGGTGAAGCTTTCTTT | CARSSPGGEAFF
TRBJ2-4 | TRBV25-1 | NA | TRBD1 | TGTGCCAGCAGTGACACCACAGGGGGCGCAACCAAAAACATTCAGTACTTC | CASSDTTGGATKNIQYF
TRBJ1-2 | TRBV7-9 | NA | NA | TGTTCCAGCACCTCGGGTTATGGCTACACCTTC | CSSTSGYGYTF
TRBJ1-2 | TRBV7-9 | NA | TRBD1 | TGTGCCAGCAGCTTAGGGACAGGGACGGGTGGCTACACCTTC | CASSLGTGTGGYTF
TRBJ2-7 | TRBV5-1 | NA | NA | TGCGCCAGCAGCCGACAGGGACTGGAGCAGTACTTC | CASSRQGLEQYF
TRBJ2-7 | TRBV27 | NA | NA | TGTGCCAGCAGTCATCTACAGGGAACAGCCTACTACGAGCAGTACTTC | CASSHLQGTAYYEQYF
TRBJ1-2 | TRBV6-1 | NA | TRBD1 | TGTGCCAGCATCGGAAACAGGGGATCGAACTATGGCTACACCTTC | CASIGNRGSNYGYTF
TRBJ2-3 | TRBV30 | NA | NA | TGTGCCTGGAGGTCCCTTCTAGGCTTCCGATTGGAAGATACGCAGTATTTT | CAWRSLLGFRLEDTQYF
TRBJ2-5 | TRBV5-8 | NA | NA | TGTGCCAGCAGCCCCGGCCTTAGCGGTACTGAAGAGACCCAGTACTTC | CASSPGLSGTEETQYF
TRBJ2-7 | TRBV2 | NA | TRBD1 | TGTGCCAGCAGACGGGACAGCTACGAGCAGTACTTC | CASRRDSYEQYF
TRBJ1-1 | TRBV6-1 | NA | TRBD1 | TGTGCCAGCAGTTTACAGGGGAAGGGCACTGAAGCTTTCTTT | CASSLQGKGTEAFF
TRBJ2-1 | TRBV7-2 | NA | TRBD2 | TGTGCCAGCAGCTTAGATCTACCCGGGACTAGCGGGAGAAATGAGCAGTTCTTC | CASSLDLPGTSGRNEQFF
TRBJ1-1 | TRBV19 | once | TRBD1 | TGTGCCAGTAGTATGCCCAGGGGGAGCGCTTTCTTT | CASSMPRGSAFF
TRBJ2-5 | TRBV4-1 | NA | TRBD1 | TGCGCCAGCAGCCAAGAGGAAGGGGGCGCAGGTGGAGAGACCCAGTACTTC | CASSQEEGGAGGETQYF
TRBJ1-1 | TRBV2 | NA | TRBD1 | TGTGCCAGCAGGGCAGACAGGGGGCGCAGGACTGAAGCTTTCTTT | CASRADRGRRTEAFF
TRBJ2-7 | TRBV27 | NA | NA | TGTGCCAGCCAAGCCCTCGCCAGGGGTCCTCCCTACGAGCAGTACTTC | CASQALARGPPYEQYF
TRBJ1-1 | TRBV30 | NA | NA | TGTGCCTGGAGTCCATTAACAGTGAACACTGAAGCTTTCTTT | CAWSPLTVNTEAFF
TRBJ1-2 | TRBV7-9 | NA | TRBD1 | TGTGCCAGCAGCGTTGGGACAGAATACGGCTACACCTTC | CASSVGTEYGYTF
TRBJ2-3 | TRBV7-3 | NA | NA | TGTGCCAGCGGCGGCGGCAGATACACAGATACGCAGTATTTT | CASGGGRYTDTQYF
TRBJ1-6 | TRBV7-9 | few | NA | TGTGCCAGCAGCCACCCAGGTCTGGGGGGATCACCCCTCCACTTT | CASSHPGLGGSPLHF
TRBJ1-2 | TRBV9 | NA | NA | TGTGCCAGCAGCGTAGAAGGGGCTGGCTATGGCTACACCTTC | CASSVEGAGYGYTF
TRBJ2-6 | TRBV30 | NA | NA | TGTGCCTGGAGTGGGGCGGGACCTGGGGCCAACGTCCTGACTTTC | CAWSGAGPGANVLTF
TRBJ2-1 | TRBV15 | NA | NA | TGTGCCACCAGCAGAGGACTAGAGGGCAATGAGCAGTTCTTC | CATSRGLEGNEQFF
TRBJ2-7 | TRBV28 | NA | NA | TGTGCCAGCAGTTTAACGGGAGCCTCCTACGAGCAGTACTTC | CASSLTGASYEQYF
TRBJ1-4 | TRBV28 | NA | NA | TGTGCCAGCACCACACCCTCCGAAAAACTGTTTTTT | CASTTPSEKLFF
TRBJ2-7 | TRBV19 | once | NA | TGTGCCAGTAGTGTTACGGGGGGACACTACGAGCAGTACTTC | CASSVTGGHYEQYF
TRBJ2-4 | TRBV7-6 | NA | NA | TGTGCCAGCAGCTTAGATAGCTCGAACGGCCGCATTCAGTACTTC | CASSLDSSNGRIQYF
TRBJ2-1 | TRBV10-3 | NA | TRBD2 | TGTGCCATCAGTGGGATAGCGGGAGCTCTGTTCTTC | CAISGIAGALFF
TRBJ2-7 | TRBV5-1 | NA | NA | TGCGCCAGCAGCTTGGGCCTAGCGACCTACGAGCAGTACTTC | CASSLGLATYEQYF
TRBJ2-1 | TRBV11-2 | NA | NA | TGTGCCAGCAGCTTAGTACTGTCCCCTAAATACAATGAGCAGTTCTTC | CASSLVLSPKYNEQFF
TRBJ2-7 | TRBV10-3 | NA | TRBD2 | TGTGCCATCAGCGCTACCCCTAGCGGGAGGGAGGAGAGAACCTACGAGCAGTACTTC | CAISATPSGREERTYEQYF
TRBJ1-1 | TRBV18 | once | NA | TGTGCCAGCTCACCTCGGGGTATGAACACTGAAGCTTTCTTT | CASSPRGMNTEAFF
TRBJ2-5 | TRBV11-3 | NA | TRBD2 | TGTGCCAGCAGCGGAAGCGGGAGGCCGGTCCAAGAGACCCAGTACTTC | CASSGSGRPVQETQYF
TRBJ1-1 | TRBV15 | NA | TRBD1 | TGTGCCACCAGCAGAGGGGGGACAGTCAACACTGAAGCTTTCTTT | CATSRGGTVNTEAFF
TRBJ2-7 | TRBV19 | NA | NA | TGTGCCAGTAGTATTCGGAATCAGGGTTCCTACGAGCAGTACTTC | CASSIRNQGSYEQYF
TRBJ2-7 | TRBV28 | NA | NA | TGTGCCAGCAGTTCCCTCGAGCAGTACTTC | CASSSLEQYF
TRBJ2-5 | TRBV4-1 | NA | NA | TGCGCCAGCAGCCAAGGACAGCTCATCCAAGAGACCCAGTACTTC | CASSQGQLIQETQYF
TRBJ2-1 | TRBV4-2 | once | NA | TGTGCCAGCAGCCAAGAAGCGGCCTCCTACAATGAGCAGTTCTTC | CASSQEAASYNEQFF
TRBJ2-7 | TRBV25-1 | NA | TRBD1 | TGTGCCAGCAGTGGAGCCGGGACAGGGGGTCGGGAGCAGTACTTC | CASSGAGTGGREQYF
TRBJ1-1 | TRBV18 | few | NA | TGTGCCAGCTCACCCCAAGCAGGTGAAGCTTTCTTT | CASSPQAGEAFF
TRBJ2-3 | TRBV2 | NA | TRBD2 | TGTGCCAGCAGGGTAGGCGGGACTAGCGGGAATCTAGATACGCAGTATTTT | CASRVGGTSGNLDTQYF